This T cell receptor beta chain was retrieved from a study of cytomegalovirus exposure and HLA in healthy donors. For the study at large: Some 91 million unique TCRs from HLA-typed donors were held in an early release of data. Points from the study as a whole: A later analysis found common viral pathogens apparently linked to several of the most significant clusters. Sequencing likely generated an artifact that appeared as a cluster of highly shared sequence variants. For most subjects, TCR beta sequences were reported to predict HLA-A and HLA-B alleles with accuracy.

In its sample, this clone was seen a few times. Antigen: not known. Primers for the PCR totalled 60 Vbeta and 13 Jbeta. The assay was immunoSEQ multiplex PCR, and TCRdb's table has in-frame clones only and misses some. The data hold under 130,000 clones, with 83% observed a single time. The TCR was taken from a man younger than 35 in good health and CMV-seronegative. Sequencing input: PBMCs.

This chain's CDR3 is CASSPLAGVGDTQYF. Here the CDR3 DNA reads TGCGCCAGCAGCCCACTAGCGGGAGTCGGGGATACGCAGTATTTT. The chain is built from TRBV4-3 and TRBJ2-3; TRBD2 matches at 11 bases. The germline V gene has CDR1 LGHNA and CDR2 YSLEER. With 4 bases clipped from V and 6 bases from J, the junction kept 6 bases outside the gene matches. The CDR3 is 15 amino acids.